These 15 T cell receptor beta chains were sequenced from one sample in a study of blood T cell repertoires in COVID-19. The assay was immunoSEQ multiplex PCR, and TCRdb's table has in-frame clones only and misses some. The sample shows 50,000 to 70,000 clones, around 80% of them seen only once. The sample consisted of peripheral blood. These receptors originate from a woman aged 60-70 years with acute or convalescent COVID-19.

This rearrangement joins TRBV5-5 to TRBJ1-1; D is unresolved. CDR1 is SGHKS and CDR2 is YYEKEE in the germline V gene (reference sequence). The CDR3 is made up of 15 amino acids. V dropped 4 bases and J dropped 2 bases, with 15 bases sitting between them. CDR3 bases: TGTGCCAGCAGCCTTTCACCGGTTTCAAACACTGAAGCTTTCTTT. Protein: CASSLSPVSNTEAFF.

The CDR3 bases are TGTGCCAGCAGTGATCCCGGACAGGGTGGAAACACCATATATTTT. Its translation is CASSDPGQGGNTIYF. J is TRBJ1-3 and V is TRBV6-1; 8 nucleotides align to TRBD1. The CDR3 length is 15 residues. The V gene's germline CDR1 is MNHNS and CDR2 SASEGT. J lost 3 bases, V lost 3 bases, and 4 bases had no gene match.

The rearrangement links TRBV6-1 to TRBJ1-2; D gene unclear. The CDR3 runs to 13 residues. V lost 2 bases and J 3 bases, leaving 7 bases between the germline ends. Germline-derived CDR1 and CDR2 are MNHNS and SASEGT. CDR3 DNA: TGTGCCAGCAGTGAAATGAGTTACTATGGCTACACCTTC. Encoded protein: CASSEMSYYGYTF.

The chain has TRBV7-4 and TRBJ1-3, with TRBD1 identical over 10 bases. V gave up 5 bases and J gave up 1 base; unmatched junction bases: 8. The CDR3 has 17 residues. CDR1 SGHVT and CDR2 SQSDAQ come from the germline V gene. The chain's CDR3 is CASSTTRDRGSGNTIYF. In DNA form, the CDR3 reads TGTGCCAGCAGCACGACACGGGACAGGGGATCTGGAAACACCATATATTTT.

V is TRBV5-1 and J is TRBJ1-2, with 8 positions matching TRBD1. The length of the CDR3 is 14 residues. Losses at the gene ends were 2 bases for V and 5 bases for J; bases not matched to a gene: 5. Germline V gene data show CDR1 as SGHRS and CDR2 as YFSETQ. CDR3 in amino acids: CASSFQGAQYGYTF. CDR3 sequence (DNA): TGCGCCAGCAGCTTTCAGGGGGCGCAGTATGGCTACACCTTC.

This clone was seen a few times. The V gene is TRBV19, the J gene TRBJ1-5; no reliable D call. Between the trimmed V and J ends, which lost 5 bases and 4 bases, there was a span of 6 bases. The CDR3 totals 12 residues. The germline CDR1 and CDR2 sequences are LNHDA and SQIVND (reference sequence). CDR3 coding DNA: TGTGCCAGTAGTCAGATTAATCAGCCCCAGCATTTT. Protein sequence: CASSQINQPQHF.

The chain couples TRBV3-1 (or the pseudogene TRBV3-2) to TRBJ2-5; no clear D gene. Germline-derived CDR1 and CDR2 are LGHDT and YNNKEL (reference sequence). V dropped 3 bases and J dropped 1 base, with 6 bases sitting between them. This CDR3 is 13 amino acids long. CDR3 in DNA: TGTGCCAGCAGCCAGTCCCGCCAAGAGACCCAGTACTTC. Residues: CASSQSRQETQYF.

This sequence joins TRBV10-3 and TRBJ1-1; unclear D gene. Germline V gene sequence: CDR1 ENHRY, CDR2 SYGVKD. This CDR3 is 11 amino acids long. V was shortened by 8 bases and J by 1 base, with 5 bases between the two germline ends. The CDR3 loop is CAIRENTEAFF. CDR3 sequence (DNA): TGTGCCATCCGGGAGAACACTGAAGCTTTCTTT.

The rearrangement links TRBV9 to TRBJ1-4; D gene unclear. Germline V gene lookup returns CDR1 SGDLS and CDR2 YYNGEE. The CDR3 has 13 residues. The germline V and J ends were trimmed by 3 bases and 5 bases, with 8 bases remaining between them. CDR3 residues: CASSGALNEKLFF. CDR3 bases: TGTGCCAGCAGCGGCGCTCTAAATGAAAAACTGTTTTTT. Supplemented by reference TRBV9 and TRBJ1-4, the full variable domain reads DSGVTQTPKHLITATGQRVTLRCSPRSGDLSVYWYQQSLDQGLQFLIQYYNGEERAKGNILERFSAQQFPDLHSELNLSSLELGDSALYFCASSGALNEKLFFGSGTQLSVL.

Of note for this clone: Compared with germline, one end of the junction differs, possibly owing to a read error. The V gene is TRBV9, the J gene TRBJ1-5; D may be TRBD1 (5 bases). The CDR3 contains 16 residues. Per the germline V gene, CDR1 is SGDLS and CDR2 is YYNGEE. The CDR3 DNA is TGTGCCAGCAGCACCCTCAAAGGGGAGGGCAACCAGCCCCAGCATTTT. Translating gives CASSTLKGEGNQPQHF.

With regard to this clone: The identical CDR3 is also encoded by other nucleotide sequences in the sample. The rearrangement joins TRBV9 to TRBJ1-6; no reliable D call. Looked up from germline, CDR1 is SGDLS and CDR2 is YYNGEE. Deletions cut 0 bases from V and 0 bases from J, with 4 bases between. This CDR3 comprises 15 residues. In nucleotides, the CDR3 is TGTGCCAGCAGCGTAGGTAGCTCCTATAATTCACCCCTCCACTTT. Its protein product is CASSVGSSYNSPLHF.

The V call is TRBV5-5, the J call TRBJ1-1; D remains ambiguous. Germline V CDR1 and CDR2: SGHKS, YYEKEE (reference sequence). The CDR3 runs to 15 residues. Trimming shortened V by 2 bases and J by 0 bases, and 11 bases separated the two germline ends. The CDR3 coding sequence is TGTGCCAGCAGCTTTGTTTGGGCTATGAACACTGAAGCTTTCTTT. Encoded protein: CASSFVWAMNTEAFF.

The chain is built from TRBV13 and TRBJ1-3; a possible D gene is TRBD1 (6 bases). Per the germline V gene, CDR1 is PRHDT and CDR2 is FYEKMQ (reference sequence). This CDR3 contains 14 residues. V lost 1 base and J lost 8, with 12 bases in between. CDR3 in amino acids: CASSLASPGDTIYF. The CDR3 DNA sequence: TGTGCCAGCAGCTTAGCTAGCCCAGGGGACACCATATATTTT.

The sample holds a few counts of this clone. Other DNA variants within this sample encode the same CDR3. The chain employs TRBV10-2 and TRBJ1-5; D gene uncertain. CDR3 length: 12 residues. Germline loops: CDR1 WSHSY, CDR2 SAAADI. V was shortened by 4 bases and J by 4 bases, with 5 bases between the two germline ends. The CDR3 here is CASSAGNQPQHF. The CDR3 DNA sequence: TGCGCCAGCAGTGCCGGGAATCAGCCCCAGCATTTT.

The rearrangement links TRBV18 to TRBJ2-1; 10 bases are shared with TRBD2. Per the germline V gene, CDR1 is KGHSH and CDR2 is LQKENI. The CDR3 spans 16 residues. J was trimmed by 3 bases and V by 4 bases; bases with no gene match: 6. The CDR3 spells CASSLRAGGIYNEQFF. In DNA form, the CDR3 reads TGTGCCAGCTCACTCAGAGCGGGGGGGATCTACAATGAGCAGTTCTTC.